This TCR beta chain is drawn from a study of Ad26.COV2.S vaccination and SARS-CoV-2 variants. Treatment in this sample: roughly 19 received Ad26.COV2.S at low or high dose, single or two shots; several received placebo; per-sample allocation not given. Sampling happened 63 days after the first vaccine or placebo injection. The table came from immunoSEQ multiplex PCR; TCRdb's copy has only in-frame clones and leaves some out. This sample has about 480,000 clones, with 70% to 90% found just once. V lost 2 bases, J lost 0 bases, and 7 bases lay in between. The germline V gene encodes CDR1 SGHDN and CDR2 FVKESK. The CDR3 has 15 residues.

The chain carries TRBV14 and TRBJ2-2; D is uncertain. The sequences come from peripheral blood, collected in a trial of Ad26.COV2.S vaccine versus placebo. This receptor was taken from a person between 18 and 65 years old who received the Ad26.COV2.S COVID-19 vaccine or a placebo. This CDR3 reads CASSQNLPNTGELFF. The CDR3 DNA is TGTGCCAGCAGCCAAAATCTTCCGAACACCGGGGAGCTGTTTTTT.